This T cell receptor (beta chain) was recorded in a study of T cells in Graves' hyperthyroidism and ophthalmopathy. Study-level background: It was at initial diagnosis, before any treatment, that peripheral blood was collected. Overall study findings and caveats: Ophthalmopathy was model-predicted a median about 6.9 months pre-onset.

V lost 4 bases and J 5 bases, leaving 11 bases between the germline ends. The CDR3 length is 13 residues. CDR1 is KGHDR and CDR2 is SFDVKD in the germline V gene. Of note for this clonotype: Its antigen is as yet unknown.

When ophthalmopathy did not progress within 18 months, Graves' hyperthyroidism was considered stable. The source of the PBMCs was around 9 ml of fresh peripheral blood. Researchers amplified the TCR beta CDR3 regions from RNA transcripts. HTBI primers were used for first-round RT-PCR of the TCR CDR3. TCRdb processed the multiplex PCR reads anew with MiXCR; each CDR3 protein has one entry. The sample consists of approximately 360,000 distinct CDR3 sequences, approximately 25% of them appearing once. The clonotype comes from a man in his fifties with Graves' hyperthyroidism. Material for sequencing was blood. The genes are TRBV24-1 and TRBJ2-7, with D unresolved. CDR3 nucleotides: TGTGCCACCAGTGACGGGCTTTACCACGAGCAGTACTTC. Protein: CATSDGLYHEQYF.